This entry is about one T cell receptor beta chain. Its cognate antigen is unknown. The sample is drawn from a study of T cells in Graves' hyperthyroidism and ophthalmopathy. Findings and limits, study-wide: In simple terms, a model built on 13 V-J features told ophthalmopathy apart from stable hyperthyroidism. Among clonotypes expanded in thyroid above 0.001, most were also found in blood.

It was RNA transcripts that yielded the amplified TCR beta CDR3 regions. HTBI primers were employed in a first-round RT-PCR of the TCR CDR3. Using its own MiXCR run on the multiplex PCR reads, TCRdb lists one record per CDR3 protein. The data contain more than 550,000 distinct CDR3 sequences, about 19% of them singletons. The CDR3 is 15 residues long. The V end was cut by 0 bases, the J end by 0 bases, with 10 bases between. Germline-derived CDR1 and CDR2 are SGDLS and YYNGEE. The chain is built from TRBV9 and TRBJ2-7; D perhaps matches TRBD1 (5 bases). This clonotype originated in a woman aged 50 to 60 with Graves' hyperthyroidism that later progressed to Graves' ophthalmopathy. The sequencing input was blood. Written as DNA, the CDR3 is TGTGCCAGCAGCGTAGAGGGGCTCCCCTCCTACGAGCAGTACTTC. Translation: CASSVEGLPSYEQYF.